The next 24 T cell receptor beta chains were all read from a single sample in a study of shared T cell receptors in the human thymus. Here immunoSEQ multiplex PCR was the method, and the copy in TCRdb shows in-frame clones only, minus some. In the table there are 700,000 or so clones, 75% to 90% of which are singletons. These same records also appear under a second study, on human thymus T cells.

Input material: thymocytes. All receptors come from a girl under three years old with a congenital heart defect.

The J gene is TRBJ2-1, the V gene TRBV25-1; 8 bases map to TRBD2. CDR1 and CDR2 from the germline V gene are MGHDK and SYGVNS. The CDR3 contains 17 residues. The trim removed 2 bases at V and 4 bases at J, leaving 10 bases unmatched. The CDR3 protein is CASSEAGGLDLYNEQFF. CDR3 nucleotides: TGTGCCAGCAGTGAAGCGGGGGGCCTTGATCTTTACAATGAGCAGTTCTTC. Full variable domain (outside the CDR3, taken from reference TRBV25-1 and TRBJ2-1): EADIYQTPRYLVIGTGKKITLECSQTMGHDKMYWYQQDPGMELHLIHYSYGVNSTEKGDLSSESTVSRIRTEHFPLTLESARPSHTSQYLCASSEAGGLDLYNEQFFGPGTRLTVL.

The chain couples TRBV4-3 to TRBJ1-1, with TRBD1 identical over 8 bases. The CDR3 consists of 18 residues. V shed 3 bases, J shed 1 base, and the junction held 13 bases outside the gene matches. Germline V CDR1 and CDR2: LGHNA, YSLEER. The CDR3, as DNA: TGCGCCAGCAGCCAGGTCCGGGACAGGCGCCTAACGAACACTGAAGCTTTCTTT. Its translation is CASSQVRDRRLTNTEAFF.

The chain is built from TRBV2 and TRBJ1-5, with TRBD1 matching 7 bases. The CDR3 spans 16 residues. V lost 0 bases, J lost 5 bases, and 7 bases stayed unmatched. CDR1 and CDR2 (germline): SNHLY, FYNNEI. CDR3 sequence: CASSEARQGGDQPQHF. The CDR3 nucleotides are TGTGCCAGCAGTGAAGCCCGGCAGGGGGGTGATCAGCCCCAGCATTTT.

The gene calls are TRBV5-4 and TRBJ1-4; 9 nucleotides agree with TRBD1. The J segment lost 5 bases and the V segment lost 4 bases, leaving 12 bases of the junction unmatched. This CDR3 is 17 amino acids long. Germline CDR1 SGHNT, CDR2 YYREEE (reference sequence). CDR3 residues: CASSPGTGKVRNEKLFF. DNA of the CDR3: TGTGCCAGCAGCCCCGGGACAGGGAAAGTAAGGAATGAAAAACTGTTTTTT.

The gene calls are TRBV11-1 and TRBJ1-1; D remains ambiguous. The V and J ends lost 8 bases and 11 bases respectively, with 33 bases between them. CDR3 length: 17 residues. Germline CDR1 reads SGHAT; CDR2 reads FQDESV (reference sequence). The CDR3 DNA sequence: TGTGCCAGCCCCAGCCCGGGGAACGGTTCAGAGGATTTTGTGGCTTTCTTT. This translates into CASPSPGNGSEDFVAFF. Combining the CDR3 with reference TRBV11-1 and TRBJ1-1 gives the whole variable domain EAEVAQSPRYKITEKSQAVAFWCDPISGHATLYWYRQILGQGPELLVQFQDESVVDDSQLPKDRFSAERLKGVDSTLKIQPAELGDSAMYLCASPSPGNGSEDFVAFFGQGTRLTVV.

The rearrangement links TRBV9 to TRBJ1-1; weak D call: TRBD1 (6 bases). CDR1 and CDR2 (germline): SGDLS, YYNGEE. The CDR3 runs 15 residues. V lost 0 bases and J 4 bases, leaving 13 bases between the germline ends. DNA for the CDR3: TGTGCCAGCAGCGTAGGGGCGGGGGGCGGCACTGAAGCTTTCTTT. Amino acid sequence: CASSVGAGGGTEAFF. The variable domain in full, with the rest retrieved from reference TRBV9 and TRBJ1-1, is DSGVTQTPKHLITATGQRVTLRCSPRSGDLSVYWYQQSLDQGLQFLIQYYNGEERAKGNILERFSAQQFPDLHSELNLSSLELGDSALYFCASSVGAGGGTEAFFGQGTRLTVV.

The chain recombines TRBV2 with TRBJ2-1, with 7 bases aligning to TRBD2. The CDR3 has 13 amino acids. Trimming took 7 bases from V and 0 from J; bases not matched to a gene: 0. Germline V gene sequence: CDR1 SNHLY, CDR2 FYNNEI. Here the CDR3 reads CASKRGSYNEQFF. The CDR3 DNA reads TGTGCCAGCAAGCGGGGCTCCTACAATGAGCAGTTCTTC. Full variable domain (remainder filled in from reference TRBV2 and TRBJ2-1): EPEVTQTPSHQVTQMGQEVILRCVPISNHLYFYWYRQILGQKVEFLVSFYNNEISEKSEIFDDQFSVERPDGSNFTLKIRSTKLEDSAMYFCASKRGSYNEQFFGPGTRLTVL.

The chain is built from TRBV29-1 and TRBJ2-1, with D tentatively TRBD1 (6 bases). Germline V gene data show CDR1 as SQVTM and CDR2 as ANQGSEA. The CDR3 consists of 13 residues. The V gene lost 7 bases and the J gene lost 5 bases, with 15 bases spanning the gap. CDR3 residues: CSAKGDTNNEQFF. Here the CDR3 DNA reads TGCAGCGCAAAGGGGGACACGAACAATGAGCAGTTCTTC.

The chain links TRBV9 to TRBJ2-2, with D perhaps TRBD2 (6 bases). V lost 2 bases and J 3 bases, leaving 17 bases between the germline ends. The CDR3 consists of 17 residues. CDR1 and CDR2 from the germline V gene are SGDLS and YYNGEE. This CDR3 reads CASSVGWGVFDTGELFF. CDR3 in DNA: TGTGCCAGCAGCGTGGGATGGGGGGTTTTCGACACCGGGGAGCTGTTTTTT.

V is TRBV7-7 and J is TRBJ1-6, with 8 bases that match TRBD1. V lost 5 bases, J lost 10 bases, and 10 bases stayed unmatched. The CDR3 is 15 amino acids. CDR1 is SSHAT, CDR2 FNYEAQ, per germline (reference sequence). The CDR3 spells CASSRPGQGSSPLHF. CDR3 bases: TGTGCCAGCAGCCGACCCGGACAGGGATCGTCACCCCTCCACTTT.

This clone occurred a few times. The chain carries TRBV2 and TRBJ2-1, with no clear D. Trimming removed 8 bases at V and 8 bases at J, with 10 bases between. CDR1 and CDR2 from the germline V gene are SNHLY and FYNNEI. The CDR3 is 11 residues long. The CDR3 region is CASGRLHEQFF. The CDR3 DNA reads as TGTGCCAGCGGGCGTCTGCATGAGCAGTTCTTC. Full variable domain (missing parts from reference TRBV2 and TRBJ2-1): EPEVTQTPSHQVTQMGQEVILRCVPISNHLYFYWYRQILGQKVEFLVSFYNNEISEKSEIFDDQFSVERPDGSNFTLKIRSTKLEDSAMYFCASGRLHEQFFGPGTRLTVL.

The chain employs TRBV7-2 and TRBJ2-7; perhaps TRBD2 as D (7 bases). Germline-derived CDR1 and CDR2 are SGHTA and FQGNSA. This CDR3 spans 15 amino acids. The V gene lost 5 bases and the J gene lost 4 bases, with 18 bases spanning the gap. CDR3 sequence: CASSPRGALWYEQYF. The CDR3 DNA sequence: TGTGCCAGCAGCCCTCGGGGGGCCCTTTGGTACGAGCAGTACTTC. The complete variable domain, with remaining parts taken from reference TRBV7-2 and TRBJ2-7, reads GAGVSQSPSNKVTEKGKDVELRCDPISGHTALYWYRQSLGQGLEFLIYFQGNSAPDKSGLPSDRFSAERTGGSVSTLTIQRTQQEDSAVYLCASSPRGALWYEQYFGPGTRLTVT.

This chain uses TRBV2 with TRBJ1-2; unclear D gene. CDR3 length: 17 amino acids. Germline V gene sequence: CDR1 SNHLY, CDR2 FYNNEI. V was cut by 6 bases and J by 3 bases, with 23 bases left in between. In nucleotides, the CDR3 is TGTGCCAGCAGCGACGACAACGTAGTCCCCCTTGACTATGGCTACACCTTC. Its translation is CASSDDNVVPLDYGYTF.

This chain connects TRBV4-3 to TRBJ1-2; tentative D call: TRBD1 (6 bases). CDR1 and CDR2 from the germline V gene are LGHNA and YSLEER. V gave up 5 bases and J gave up 4 bases, with 14 bases separating them. The CDR3 is made up of 14 amino acids. The CDR3 reads CASSSGTSLYGYTF. The CDR3 region has the DNA TGCGCCAGCAGCTCGGGGACATCTCTCTATGGCTACACCTTC.

The V and J genes are TRBV7-6 and TRBJ2-3; 8 bases are a match to TRBD2. The germline V gene has CDR1 SGHVS and CDR2 FNYEAQ. J was trimmed by 2 bases and V by 1 base; bases with no gene match: 5. The CDR3 is made up of 16 amino acids. The CDR3 spells CASSLVGLEATDTQYF. DNA for the CDR3: TGTGCCAGCAGCTTAGTGGGACTAGAAGCCACAGATACGCAGTATTTT.

The V and J genes are TRBV9 and TRBJ1-6, with 7 bases aligning to TRBD1. Trimming cost V 4 bases and J 3 bases; bases outside gene matches: 7. CDR3 length: 16 amino acids. Germline lookup yields CDR1 SGDLS and CDR2 YYNGEE. The CDR3 DNA is TGTGCCAGCAGCCCTACGACAGGGAACTATAATTCACCCCTCCACTTT. Translation gives CASSPTTGNYNSPLHF.

The V and J genes are TRBV4-3 and TRBJ1-5; 9 bases are a match to TRBD1. Germline CDR1 and CDR2: LGHNA and YSLEER. The J segment lost 0 bases and the V segment lost 0 bases, leaving 12 bases of the junction unmatched. The CDR3 loop spans 20 amino acids. The CDR3 coding sequence is TGCGCCAGCAGCCAAGAAAGGACAGGGGACCCCCCCTATAGCAATCAGCCCCAGCATTTT. Its protein is CASSQERTGDPPYSNQPQHF.

This CDR3 is CASRPIRGSGNTIYF. CDR3 coding DNA: TGTGCCAGTAGGCCCATACGGGGCTCTGGAAACACCATATATTTT. This chain joins TRBV19 and TRBJ1-3; D not resolved. This CDR3 has 15 amino acids. Per the germline V gene, CDR1 is LNHDA and CDR2 is SQIVND (reference sequence). V was clipped by 6 bases and J by 0 bases, with 12 bases between them.

This clone was seen a handful of times. The chain joins TRBV27 to TRBJ1-3; D is unresolved. Germline CDR1 is MNHEY and CDR2 is SMNVEV (reference sequence). CDR3 size: 14 residues. Between the trimmed V and J ends, which lost 4 bases and 0 bases, there was a span of 7 bases. The DNA for the CDR3 is TGTGCCAGCAGTTCCTCGAGCTCTGGAAACACCATATATTTT. It is translated as CASSSSSSGNTIYF.

This clone was seen once. This chain connects TRBV6-4 to TRBJ2-2, with 7 bases lining up with TRBD1. The CDR3 length is 17 residues. With V trimmed by 1 base and J by 3 bases, 8 bases remained unmatched. Germline V lookup: CDR1 MRHNA, CDR2 SNTAGT. DNA for the CDR3: TGTGCCAGCAGTGACTTCAAACAGGGGCGGGACACCGGGGAGCTGTTTTTT. Translation: CASSDFKQGRDTGELFF.

CDR3 protein: CASSWAQGQGSPGELFF. The DNA for the CDR3 is TGTGCCAGCAGCTGGGCCCAGGGACAGGGGTCACCCGGGGAGCTGTTTTTT. This sequence joins TRBV5-6 and TRBJ2-2; 10 bases are shared with TRBD1. Germline CDR1 is SGHDT and CDR2 is YYEEEE. There are 17 residues in the CDR3. J lost 6 bases, V lost 3 bases, and 11 bases had no gene match. Supplemented by reference TRBV5-6 and TRBJ2-2, the full variable domain reads DAGVTQSPTHLIKTRGQQVTLRCSPKSGHDTVSWYQQALGQGPQFIFQYYEEEERQRGNFPDRFSGHQFPNYSSELNVNALLLGDSALYLCASSWAQGQGSPGELFFGEGSRLTVL.

The table lists this clone with a count of one. The gene calls are TRBV6-1 and TRBJ1-2; D might be TRBD1 (6 bases). The CDR3 runs to 15 residues. Germline loops: CDR1 MNHNS, CDR2 SASEGT. With 7 bases removed from V and 5 bases from J, the gap between germline ends came to 20 bases. CDR3 in DNA: TGTGCCAGCATCCTCTTGTTGAGGGGGTATTATGGCTACACCTTC. Amino acids: CASILLLRGYYGYTF.

The rearrangement links TRBV10-3 to TRBJ2-7; 8 bases are shared with TRBD2. The CDR3 runs 15 residues. Germline V gene lookup returns CDR1 ENHRY and CDR2 SYGVKD. Germline trimming cut 2 bases from V and 2 bases from J; bases unmatched to any gene: 5. The CDR3 region has the DNA TGTGCCATCAGTGAGCCACTAGCGGATACCTACGAGCAGTACTTC. Translating it yields CAISEPLADTYEQYF.

V and J are TRBV10-3 and TRBJ2-3, with D possibly being TRBD1 (7 bases). Germline V gene lookup returns CDR1 ENHRY and CDR2 SYGVKD. The CDR3 spans 15 residues. Trimming removed 6 bases from V and 3 bases from J, with 16 bases in between. CDR3 bases: TGTGCCATCAGCTCGACAGGGACTTGGACAGATACGCAGTATTTT. Translated, it gives CAISSTGTWTDTQYF.